In its sample, the clone carrying this T cell receptor (beta chain) was seen once. V was trimmed by 3 bases and J by 3 bases, leaving 12 bases between them. CDR1 and CDR2 (germline): SGHAT, FQDESV (reference sequence). The CDR3 spans 15 residues. This sample is part of a study of T cell changes during pregnancy in multiple sclerosis. The repertoire was sequenced with immunoSEQ multiplex PCR; TCRdb's copy has only in-frame clones and lacks some. The data show approximately 92,000 clones, roughly 90% seen once. The receptor's source is a female donor with multiple sclerosis, enrolled in a pregnancy study. J is TRBJ2-4 and V is TRBV11-1; tentative D call: TRBD2 (5 bases). The specimen was peripheral blood, collected in the first trimester of pregnancy. Written as DNA, the CDR3 is TGTGCCAGCAGCTTTTTTGGAGGTGACAAAAACATTCAGTACTTC. Amino acid sequence: CASSFFGGDKNIQYF.